This passage covers 18 T cell receptor beta chains from one sample sequenced in a study of blood T cell repertoires in COVID-19. Data came from immunoSEQ multiplex PCR; TCRdb stores just in-frame clones and leaves some out. Of 110,000 to 150,000 clones detected, 88% appear once; the ten largest clones hold over 9.5%. Source material: peripheral blood. The receptors come from a man in his fifties or sixties with active or convalescent COVID-19.

This clone showed up just a few times. The V call is TRBV5-6, the J call TRBJ1-4, with a tentative D call TRBD1 (5 bases). The CDR3 length is 14 residues. The V gene's germline CDR1 is SGHDT and CDR2 YYEEEE. The V end lost 3 bases, the J end lost 4 bases, and 10 bases lay between the germline ends. CDR3 region: CASSSRAINEKLFF. CDR3 coding DNA: TGTGCCAGCAGCTCCAGGGCCATTAATGAAAAACTGTTTTTT.

The J gene is TRBJ1-1, the V gene TRBV28; weak D call: TRBD1 (5 bases). Looked up from germline, CDR1 is MDHEN and CDR2 is SYDVKM. This CDR3 contains 14 residues. Trimming stripped 5 bases from V and 4 bases from J, with 14 bases between. CDR3 sequence reads: CASSPGWSGTEAFF. CDR3 in DNA: TGTGCCAGCAGTCCAGGGTGGTCGGGCACTGAAGCTTTCTTT.

The chain links TRBV5-4 to TRBJ2-1; 10 bases agree with TRBD1. Germline values: CDR1 SGHNT, CDR2 YYREEE (reference sequence). After removal of 4 bases from V and 5 bases from J, the junction contained 6 bases not matched to a gene. The CDR3 runs to 15 residues. The CDR3 nucleotides are TGTGCCAGCAGCGGGACAGGGGTAGGAAACAATGAGCAGTTCTTC. Translated: CASSGTGVGNNEQFF.

The rearrangement joins TRBV4-2 to TRBJ1-2; a possible D gene is TRBD1 (6 bases). Trimming shortened V by 1 base and J by 8 bases, and 17 bases separated the two germline ends. The germline V gene encodes CDR1 LGHNA and CDR2 YNFKEQ. The CDR3 has 15 residues. CDR3 protein: CASSQAQGAGVGYTF. The CDR3 region has the DNA TGTGCCAGCAGCCAAGCACAGGGTGCAGGAGTCGGCTACACCTTC.

The rearrangement links TRBV19 to TRBJ1-2; TRBD1 matches at 8 bases. The CDR3 sequence is 15 residues long. Germline loops: CDR1 LNHDA, CDR2 SQIVND (reference sequence). V trimming: 5 bases; J trimming: 2 bases; junction bases outside the gene matches: 7. The CDR3 nucleotides are TGTGCCAGTAGTCCTCACGACAGGGGAAACTATGGCTACACCTTC. Its protein is CASSPHDRGNYGYTF.

V usage is TRBV28 and J usage is TRBJ2-1; no definite D call. Germline-derived CDR1 and CDR2 are MDHEN and SYDVKM. Between the trimmed V and J ends, which lost 6 bases and 4 bases, there was a span of 4 bases. The length of the CDR3 is 11 residues. The CDR3 loop is CASRLYNEQFF. The CDR3 DNA sequence: TGTGCCAGCAGACTTTACAATGAGCAGTTCTTC.

The rearrangement uses TRBV5-6 and TRBJ2-5; 8 bases are a match to TRBD1. The trim removed 2 bases at V and 0 bases at J, leaving 6 bases unmatched. CDR1 and CDR2 from the germline V gene are SGHDT and YYEEEE. CDR3 length: 16 residues. CDR3 residues: CASSLTTGAYQETQYF. The CDR3 bases are TGTGCCAGCAGCTTAACGACAGGGGCGTACCAAGAGACCCAGTACTTC.

The genes are TRBV4-3 and TRBJ2-2; 11 bases are a match to TRBD1. The length of the CDR3 is 16 residues. The germline V gene has CDR1 LGHNA and CDR2 YSLEER. J was trimmed by 3 bases and V by 4 bases; bases with no gene match: 4. CDR3: CASSPGTGGYTGELFF. The CDR3 DNA reads TGCGCCAGCAGCCCTGGGACAGGGGGATACACCGGGGAGCTGTTTTTT.

The V call is TRBV6-1, the J call TRBJ1-2; D unclear. CDR1 and CDR2 from the germline V gene are MNHNS and SASEGT. V lost 2 bases and J lost 2, with 12 bases in between. This CDR3 is 15 amino acids long. The CDR3 coding sequence is TGTGCCAGCAGTGAACAGGTTCTTTTCAACTATGGCTACACCTTC. This codes for CASSEQVLFNYGYTF.

The chain is built from TRBV19 and TRBJ2-1, with TRBD1 matching over 10 bases. The CDR3 has 15 amino acids. J was trimmed by 8 bases and V by 5 bases; bases with no gene match: 9. CDR1 LNHDA and CDR2 SQIVND come from the germline V gene (reference sequence). The CDR3 loop reads CASSPRTGGSYEQFF. CDR3 nucleotides: TGTGCCAGTAGTCCGCGGACAGGGGGTAGCTATGAGCAGTTCTTC.

The V call is TRBV2, the J call TRBJ2-2; 15 bases line up with TRBD2. Losses at the gene ends were 5 bases for V and 1 base for J; bases not matched to a gene: 2. The CDR3 spans 17 residues. Germline CDR1 reads SNHLY; CDR2 reads FYNNEI. DNA for the CDR3: TGTGCCAGCAGTCCGGGACTAGCGGGAGGGAACACCGGGGAGCTGTTTTTT. Amino acids: CASSPGLAGGNTGELFF.

This clone was seen only once. CDR3 region: CASSQIYEQYF. CDR3 coding DNA: TGTGCCAGCAGCCAAATCTACGAGCAGTACTTC. The rearrangement links TRBV11-2 to TRBJ2-7; D is ambiguous. The CDR3 is made up of 11 amino acids. The germline V and J ends were trimmed by 5 bases and 3 bases, with 5 bases remaining between them. Germline CDR1 reads SGHAT; CDR2 reads FQNNGV.

The chain recombines TRBV7-9 with TRBJ1-2; D is undetermined. CDR1 is SEHNR and CDR2 is FQNEAQ in the germline V gene (reference sequence). The V and J ends lost 5 bases and 4 bases respectively, with 14 bases between them. The CDR3 spans 14 residues. CDR3 bases: TGTGCCAGCAGCGCCCGAGGCCTAGGCTATGGCTACACCTTC. It encodes CASSARGLGYGYTF.

The chain is built from TRBV24-1 and TRBJ2-5; 7 positions agree with TRBD2. With 4 bases clipped from V and 7 bases from J, the junction kept 14 bases outside the gene matches. Germline V gene data show CDR1 as KGHDR and CDR2 as SFDVKD. The CDR3 totals 16 residues. The CDR3 DNA follows: TGTGCCACCAGTGAAGGCGGTACAGGTGGGAGGGGGACCCAGTACTTC. Translation gives CATSEGGTGGRGTQYF.

This chain connects TRBV10-1 to TRBJ2-5; 7 bases align to TRBD1. The CDR3 is 14 amino acids. The germline V gene encodes CDR1 WNHNN and CDR2 SYGVQD (reference sequence). V trimming: 3 bases; J trimming: 1 base; junction bases outside the gene matches: 2. The CDR3 nucleotides are TGCGCCAGCAGTGATTGGACAGGCCAAGAGACCCAGTACTTC. Its protein product is CASSDWTGQETQYF.

The gene calls are TRBV7-9 and TRBJ1-5; the match to TRBD1 covers 12 bases. The V gene end was trimmed by 5 bases and the J gene end by 3 bases; junction bases not matched to a gene: 5. This CDR3 has 16 residues. Looked up from germline, CDR1 is SEHNR and CDR2 is FQNEAQ (reference sequence). The CDR3 nucleotides read TGTGCCAGCAGCCGGGGACAGGGGGCAGACAATCAGCCCCAGCATTTT. It is translated as CASSRGQGADNQPQHF.

About this clone: Other DNA sequences in the same sample also yield this CDR3. This chain joins TRBV9 and TRBJ1-1, with 9 bases matching TRBD1. After removal of 0 bases from V and 0 bases from J, the junction contained 3 bases not matched to a gene. The CDR3 runs 16 residues. Germline V gene data show CDR1 as SGDLS and CDR2 as YYNGEE. In DNA, the CDR3 is TGTGCCAGCAGCGTAGAAGGGACAGGGATGAACACTGAAGCTTTCTTT. It translates to CASSVEGTGMNTEAFF.

J is TRBJ2-2 and V is TRBV20-1; 8 bases map to TRBD1. Germline-derived CDR1 and CDR2 are DFQATT and SNEGSKA (reference sequence). This CDR3 has 14 amino acids. The J segment lost 7 bases and the V segment lost 3 bases, leaving 7 bases of the junction unmatched. The CDR3 reads CSASGQGAVGELFF. The CDR3 DNA reads as TGCAGTGCTAGTGGCCAGGGGGCCGTCGGGGAGCTGTTTTTT.